This entry features one T cell receptor (beta chain) sequence. Its antigen is not identified. The protocol was immunoSEQ multiplex PCR, while the TCRdb copy is restricted to in-frame clones and leaves out a portion. Among tens of thousands of clones listed, about 80% were seen once. This sample stems from a study of OX40 agonist ivuxolimab in advanced cancers. Turning to the study itself: Dose-escalation cases comprised hepatocellular carcinoma, melanoma, renal cell or head and neck cancer.

No patient had autoimmune disease or received systemic immunosuppression. Overall study results and limits: Some patients without response likewise showed low normalized clonal expansion.

Trimming removed 3 bases from V and 6 bases from J; junction bases left unmatched: 11. This CDR3 has 15 residues. From germline, CDR1 is MGHRA and CDR2 YSYEKL. The sequence was obtained from an adult with an advanced solid tumor such as melanoma, head and neck, liver or kidney cancer. This rearrangement joins TRBV4-1 to TRBJ2-7; 7 bases match TRBD1. The input for sequencing was CD4+ or CD8+ T cells sorted from blood, taken in a trial of the OX40 agonist ivuxolimab. CDR3 loop: CASSHNTGVGSEQYF. The CDR3 bases are TGCGCCAGCAGCCACAATACAGGGGTCGGCTCCGAGCAGTACTTC.